The subject of this entry is one TCR beta chain. Its antigen is still unknown. CDR3 size: 15 residues. V was clipped by 1 base and J by 6 bases; unmatched bases: 7. Germline CDR1 reads SGHAT; CDR2 reads FQNNGV. Treatment was busulfan-fludarabine conditioning, a marrow graft, and cyclophosphamide on days +3 and +4. This specimen belongs to a study of T cells after posttransplantation cyclophosphamide. Study results and limitations: Blood and skin or GI T cell repertoires showed limited TRB overlap. Recipient CMV seropositivity and CMV reactivation strongly tracked TRB clonality.

Data came from immunoSEQ multiplex PCR; TCRdb stores just in-frame clones and leaves some out. This sample has roughly 20,000 clones, with approximately 74% found just once. The specimen was PBMCs, collected after an allogeneic stem cell transplant with post-transplant cyclophosphamide. The V call is TRBV11-2, the J call TRBJ2-7; TRBD1 matches at 9 bases. The origin of this receptor is a young adult male patient who received an allogeneic stem cell transplant from a related donor, was CMV-positive, and had acute GVHD only. Some of the T cells may derive from the graft donor. The CDR3 here is CASSLAGTGSGEQYF. For the CDR3, the DNA is TGTGCCAGCAGCTTAGCCGGGACAGGGTCTGGCGAGCAGTACTTC.